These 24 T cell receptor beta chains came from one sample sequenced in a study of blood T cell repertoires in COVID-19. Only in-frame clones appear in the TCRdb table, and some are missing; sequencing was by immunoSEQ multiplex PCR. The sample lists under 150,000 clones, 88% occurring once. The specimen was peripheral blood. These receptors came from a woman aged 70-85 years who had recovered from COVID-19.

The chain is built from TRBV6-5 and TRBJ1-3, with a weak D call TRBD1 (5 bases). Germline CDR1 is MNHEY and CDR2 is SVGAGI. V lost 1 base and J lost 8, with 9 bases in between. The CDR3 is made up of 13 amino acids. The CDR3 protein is CASSYWQGDTIYF. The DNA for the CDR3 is TGTGCCAGCAGTTACTGGCAGGGTGACACCATATATTTT.

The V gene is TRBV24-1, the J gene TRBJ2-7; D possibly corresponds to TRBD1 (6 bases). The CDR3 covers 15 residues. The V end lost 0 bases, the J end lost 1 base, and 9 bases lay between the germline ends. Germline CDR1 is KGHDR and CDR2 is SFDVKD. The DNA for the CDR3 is TGTGCCACCAGTGATTTGCCACAGGGTTCCTACGAGCAGTACTTC. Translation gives CATSDLPQGSYEQYF.

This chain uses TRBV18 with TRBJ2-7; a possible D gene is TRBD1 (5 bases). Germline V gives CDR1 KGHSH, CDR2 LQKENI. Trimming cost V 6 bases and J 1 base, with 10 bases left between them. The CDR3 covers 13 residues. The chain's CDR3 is CASSLQVSYEQYF. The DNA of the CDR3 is TGTGCCAGCTCCCTACAGGTTTCCTACGAGCAGTACTTC.

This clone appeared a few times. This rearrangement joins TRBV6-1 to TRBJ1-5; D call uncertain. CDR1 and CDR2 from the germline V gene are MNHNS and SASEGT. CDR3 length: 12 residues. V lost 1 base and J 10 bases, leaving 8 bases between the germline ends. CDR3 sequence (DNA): TGTGCCAGCAGTGAAGATTTCCTACCCCAGCATTTT. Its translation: CASSEDFLPQHF.

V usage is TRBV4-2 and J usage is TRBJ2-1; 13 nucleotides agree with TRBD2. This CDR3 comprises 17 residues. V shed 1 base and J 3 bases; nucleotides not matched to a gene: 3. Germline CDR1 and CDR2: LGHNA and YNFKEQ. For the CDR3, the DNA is TGTGCCAGCAGCCAAGGGACTAGCGGGGGAGTCTACAATGAGCAGTTCTTC. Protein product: CASSQGTSGGVYNEQFF.

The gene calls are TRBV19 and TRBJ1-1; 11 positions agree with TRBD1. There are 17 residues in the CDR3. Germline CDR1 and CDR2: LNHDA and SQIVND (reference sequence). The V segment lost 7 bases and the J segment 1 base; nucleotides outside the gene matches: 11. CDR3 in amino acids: CASNSDRGPKKNTEAFF. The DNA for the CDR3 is TGTGCCAGTAACTCGGACAGGGGGCCCAAAAAGAACACTGAAGCTTTCTTT.

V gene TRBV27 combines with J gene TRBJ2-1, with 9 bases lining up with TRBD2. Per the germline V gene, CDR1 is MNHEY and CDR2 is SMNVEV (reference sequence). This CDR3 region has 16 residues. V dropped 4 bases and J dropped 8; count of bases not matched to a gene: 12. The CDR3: CASSSTLRGGPDEQFF. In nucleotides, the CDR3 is TGTGCCAGCAGTTCCACCCTGCGGGGGGGCCCTGATGAGCAGTTCTTC.

The CDR3 protein is CASSIRQGLGNQPQHF. The DNA of the CDR3 is TGTGCCAGTAGTATTCGGCAGGGGCTGGGCAATCAGCCCCAGCATTTT. This rearrangement joins TRBV19 to TRBJ1-5; D perhaps matches TRBD1 (6 bases). V lost 3 bases, J lost 2 bases, and 14 bases lay in between. CDR3 length: 16 residues. The V gene's germline CDR1 is LNHDA and CDR2 SQIVND (reference sequence).

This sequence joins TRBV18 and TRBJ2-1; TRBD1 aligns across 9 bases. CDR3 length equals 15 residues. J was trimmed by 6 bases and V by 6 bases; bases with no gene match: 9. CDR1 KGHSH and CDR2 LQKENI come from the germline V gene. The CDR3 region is CASSLGQGSANEQFF. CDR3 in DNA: TGTGCCAGCTCCCTGGGACAGGGATCGGCCAATGAGCAGTTCTTC.

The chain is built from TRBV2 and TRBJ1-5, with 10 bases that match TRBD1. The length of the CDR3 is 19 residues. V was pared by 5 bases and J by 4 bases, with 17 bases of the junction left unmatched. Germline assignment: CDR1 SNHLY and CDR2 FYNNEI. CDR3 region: CASSSTVATGGVRNQPQHF. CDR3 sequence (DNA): TGTGCCAGCAGTTCTACCGTGGCGACAGGGGGCGTAAGGAATCAGCCCCAGCATTTT.

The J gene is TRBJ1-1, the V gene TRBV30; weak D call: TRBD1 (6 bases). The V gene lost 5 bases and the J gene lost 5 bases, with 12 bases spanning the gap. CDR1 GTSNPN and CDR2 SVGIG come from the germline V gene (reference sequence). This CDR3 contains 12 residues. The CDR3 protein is CAWHRVETEAFF. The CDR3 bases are TGTGCCTGGCACAGGGTGGAGACTGAAGCTTTCTTT.

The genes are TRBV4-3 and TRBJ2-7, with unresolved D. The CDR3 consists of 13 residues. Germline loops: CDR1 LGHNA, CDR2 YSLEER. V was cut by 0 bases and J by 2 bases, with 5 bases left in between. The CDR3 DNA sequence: TGCGCCAGCAGCCAAGAATTAGCCTACGAGCAGTACTTC. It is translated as CASSQELAYEQYF.

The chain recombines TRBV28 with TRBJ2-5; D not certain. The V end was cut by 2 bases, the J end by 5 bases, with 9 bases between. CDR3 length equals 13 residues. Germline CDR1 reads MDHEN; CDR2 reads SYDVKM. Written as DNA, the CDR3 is TGTGCCAGCAGTTTAGGCGGTCGGGAGACCCAGTACTTC. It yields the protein CASSLGGRETQYF.

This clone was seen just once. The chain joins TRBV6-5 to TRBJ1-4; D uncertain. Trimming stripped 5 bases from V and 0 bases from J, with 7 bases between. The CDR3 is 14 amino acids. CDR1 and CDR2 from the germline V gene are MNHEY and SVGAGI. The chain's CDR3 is CASSPSATNEKLFF. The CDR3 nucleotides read TGTGCCAGCAGTCCCAGCGCAACTAATGAAAAACTGTTTTTT.

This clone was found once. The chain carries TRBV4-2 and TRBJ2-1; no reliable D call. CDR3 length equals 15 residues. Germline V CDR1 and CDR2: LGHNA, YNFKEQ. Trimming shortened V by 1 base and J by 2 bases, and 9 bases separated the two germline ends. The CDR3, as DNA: TGTGCCAGCAGCCAAGCTAGACCAGCCTACAATGAGCAGTTCTTC. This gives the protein CASSQARPAYNEQFF.

The CDR3: CASSGTGEGNQPQHF. In nucleotides, the CDR3 is TGTGCCAGCAGCGGGACAGGGGAGGGCAATCAGCCCCAGCATTTT. The rearrangement joins TRBV3-1 (or the pseudogene TRBV3-2) to TRBJ1-5, with 10 bases that match TRBD1. Trimming took 5 bases from V and 2 from J; bases not matched to a gene: 3. The CDR3 runs 15 residues. Germline CDR1 LGHDT, CDR2 YNNKEL (reference sequence).

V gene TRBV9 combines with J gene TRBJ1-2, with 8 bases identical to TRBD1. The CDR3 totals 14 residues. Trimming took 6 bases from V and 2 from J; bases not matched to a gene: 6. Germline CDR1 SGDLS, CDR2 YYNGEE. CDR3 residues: CASTLDRGNYGYTF. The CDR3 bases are TGTGCCAGCACCCTAGACAGGGGCAACTATGGCTACACCTTC.

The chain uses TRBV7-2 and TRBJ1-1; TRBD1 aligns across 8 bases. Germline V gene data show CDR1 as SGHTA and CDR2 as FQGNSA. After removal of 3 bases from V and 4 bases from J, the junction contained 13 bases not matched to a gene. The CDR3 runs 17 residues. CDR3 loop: CASSLGGPGQALTEAFF. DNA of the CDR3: TGTGCCAGCAGCTTGGGGGGGCCGGGACAGGCCCTCACTGAAGCTTTCTTT.

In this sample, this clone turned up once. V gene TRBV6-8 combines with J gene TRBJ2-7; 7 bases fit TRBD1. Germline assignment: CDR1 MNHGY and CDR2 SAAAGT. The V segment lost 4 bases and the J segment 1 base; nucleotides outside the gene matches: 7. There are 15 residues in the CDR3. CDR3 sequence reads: CASSSRQGRSYEQYF. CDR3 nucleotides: TGTGCCAGCAGTTCAAGACAGGGAAGGTCCTACGAGCAGTACTTC.

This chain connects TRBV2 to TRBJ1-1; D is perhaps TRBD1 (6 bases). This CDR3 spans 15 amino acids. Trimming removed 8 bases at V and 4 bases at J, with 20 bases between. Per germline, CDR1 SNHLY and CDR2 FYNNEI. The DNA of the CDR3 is TGTGCCAGCCCGGCGGGGGCCTCGAGGGGCACTGAAGCTTTCTTT. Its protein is CASPAGASRGTEAFF.

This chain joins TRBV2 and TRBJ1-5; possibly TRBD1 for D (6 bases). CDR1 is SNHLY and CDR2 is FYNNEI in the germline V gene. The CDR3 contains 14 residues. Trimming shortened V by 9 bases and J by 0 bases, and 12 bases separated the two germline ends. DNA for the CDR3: TGTGCCAGTTCACAGGGAACTAGCAATCAGCCCCAGCATTTT. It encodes CASSQGTSNQPQHF.

The CDR3 region is CAWSPDRPGVQPQHF. CDR3 in DNA: TGTGCCTGGAGCCCCGACAGACCTGGGGTTCAGCCCCAGCATTTT. The chain is built from TRBV30 and TRBJ1-5; D is possibly TRBD1 (5 bases). Trimming shortened V by 3 bases and J by 6 bases, and 18 bases separated the two germline ends. The germline V gene has CDR1 GTSNPN and CDR2 SVGIG (reference sequence). The CDR3 consists of 15 residues.

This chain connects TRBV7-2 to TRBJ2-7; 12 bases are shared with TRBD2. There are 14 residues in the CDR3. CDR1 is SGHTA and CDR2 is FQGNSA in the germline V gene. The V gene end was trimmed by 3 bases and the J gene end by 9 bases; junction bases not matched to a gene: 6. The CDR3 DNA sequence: TGTGCCAGCAGCTTGACTAGCGGGGGCCCTGGGCAGTACTTC. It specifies CASSLTSGGPGQYF.

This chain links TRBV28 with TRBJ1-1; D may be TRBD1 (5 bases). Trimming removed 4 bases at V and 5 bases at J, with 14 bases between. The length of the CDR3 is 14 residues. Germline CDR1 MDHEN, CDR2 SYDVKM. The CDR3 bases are TGTGCCAGCAGTTCCCCCGGGGGAAAAACTGAAGCTTTCTTT. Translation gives CASSSPGGKTEAFF.